This TCR beta chain comes out of a study of T-cell reconstitution after alpha-beta-depleted transplantation in children. Molecular barcoding with unique molecular identifiers was used for the TCRbeta library. Each CDR3 protein gets one entry after TCRdb re-called the PCR reads with MiXCR. Found here are 640,000 or so distinct CDR3 sequences, roughly 17% of them singletons; the top ten hold 1.1%. The CDR3 totals 15 residues. The trim removed 0 bases at V and 3 bases at J, leaving 5 bases unmatched. The germline CDR1 and CDR2 sequences are LGHNA and YSLEER. Source: PBMCs from the stem cell graft donor, taken from the stem cell graft. The V and J genes are TRBV4-3 and TRBJ2-7; 7 nucleotides agree with TRBD1. This sequence originates from a human donor who donated a stem cell graft to a child with acute myeloid leukemia. This chain's CDR3 is CASSQDRQGSYEQYF. The CDR3 DNA reads TGCGCCAGCAGCCAAGATCGACAGGGAAGCTACGAGCAGTACTTC.